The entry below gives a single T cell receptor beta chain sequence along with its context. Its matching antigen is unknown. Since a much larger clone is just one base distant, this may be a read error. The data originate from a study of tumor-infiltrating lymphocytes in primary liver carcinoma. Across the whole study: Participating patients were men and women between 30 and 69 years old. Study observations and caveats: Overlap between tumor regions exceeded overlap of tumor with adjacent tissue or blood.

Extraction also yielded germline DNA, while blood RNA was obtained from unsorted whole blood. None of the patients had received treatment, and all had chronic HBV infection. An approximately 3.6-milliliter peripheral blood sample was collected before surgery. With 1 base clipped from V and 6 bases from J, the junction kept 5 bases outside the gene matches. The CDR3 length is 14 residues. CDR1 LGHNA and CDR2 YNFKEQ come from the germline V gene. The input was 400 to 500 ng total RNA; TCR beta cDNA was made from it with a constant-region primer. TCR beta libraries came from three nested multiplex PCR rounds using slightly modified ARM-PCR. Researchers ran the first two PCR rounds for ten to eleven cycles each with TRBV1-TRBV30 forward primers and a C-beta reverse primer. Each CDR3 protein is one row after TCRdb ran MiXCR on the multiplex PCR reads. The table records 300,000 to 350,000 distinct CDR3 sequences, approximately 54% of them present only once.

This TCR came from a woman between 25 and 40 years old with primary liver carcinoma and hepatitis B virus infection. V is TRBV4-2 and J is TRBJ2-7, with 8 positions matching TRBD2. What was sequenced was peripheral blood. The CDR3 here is CASSQATSVCEQYF. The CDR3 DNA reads TGTGCCAGCAGCCAAGCGACTAGCGTCTGCGAGCAGTACTTC.